The rows below give T cell receptor beta chains drawn from one sample of a study of T-cell reconstitution after alpha-beta-depleted transplantation in children. One entry per CDR3 protein results from TCRdb running MiXCR on the PCR reads. The sample contains approximately 1,000,000 distinct CDR3 sequences, about 29% of which appear only once. Here the sequenced sample was PBMCs, mostly from graft donor cells, taken 360 days after TCRalphabeta/CD19-depleted stem cell transplant. These receptors were collected from a boy in the first two years of life who had a stem cell transplant for SCID, so the T cells may come from the graft donor. Each CDR3 is given with its conserved first and last residue. The D gene is left open where the match is weak. The size field is filled for only some rows; it gives once, few, many or a size class.

TRBV5-1	NA	NA	TRBJ2-7	CASSFDSYSYEQYF	TGCGCCAGCAGCTTCGACAGTTACTCCTACGAGCAGTACTTC
TRBV5-1	NA	NA	TRBJ2-1	CASSATPGEAYNEQFF	TGCGCCAGCAGCGCGACCCCGGGGGAGGCCTACAATGAGCAGTTCTTC
TRBV20-1	TRBD2	NA	TRBJ2-5	CSAREASGGETQYF	TGCAGTGCTAGAGAGGCTAGCGGGGGGGAGACCCAGTACTTC
TRBV7-8	NA	few	TRBJ1-6	CASSLVIFSSPLHF	TGTGCCAGCAGCTTAGTTATATTTAGCTCACCCCTCCACTTT
TRBV4-1	NA	NA	TRBJ2-3	CASSPSPSEPYNTDTQYF	TGCGCCAGCAGCCCCAGCCCTAGCGAGCCTTATAACACAGATACGCAGTATTTT
TRBV12-3/TRBV12-4	TRBD1	NA	TRBJ1-6	CASSSRTGVSPLHF	TGTGCCAGCAGTTCCCGGACAGGAGTCTCACCCCTCCACTTT
TRBV6-2/TRBV6-3	NA	few	TRBJ2-1	CASSYDSRGNNEQFF	TGTGCCAGCAGTTACGACTCGCGGGGCAACAATGAGCAGTTCTTC
TRBV12-3/TRBV12-4	TRBD1	NA	TRBJ2-1	CASSFVRDRGTGNEQFF	TGTGCCAGCAGTTTTGTCCGGGACAGGGGAACGGGAAATGAGCAGTTCTTC
TRBV6-1	TRBD1	few	TRBJ2-1	CASREDRGPGNEQFF	TGTGCCAGCAGAGAGGACAGGGGGCCAGGTAATGAGCAGTTCTTC
TRBV7-8	NA	NA	TRBJ2-7	CASSLAGDSTYYEQYF	TGTGCCAGCAGCTTGGCTGGCGATTCAACTTACTACGAGCAGTACTTC
TRBV4-1	NA	few	TRBJ2-1	CASSPLGIAEYNEQFF	TGCGCCAGCAGCCCCCTCGGGATAGCGGAATACAATGAGCAGTTCTTC
TRBV5-1	NA	once	TRBJ1-1	CASSLSGGRVLTEAFF	TGCGCCAGCAGCTTATCGGGGGGCAGGGTCTTGACTGAAGCTTTCTTT
TRBV30	NA	NA	TRBJ2-3	CAWSLFPDTQYF	TGTGCCTGGAGTCTGTTCCCTGATACGCAGTATTTT
TRBV12-3/TRBV12-4	TRBD1	few	TRBJ1-4	CASRWTGANEKLFF	TGTGCCAGCAGGTGGACAGGGGCCAATGAAAAACTGTTTTTT
TRBV27	NA	NA	TRBJ2-3	CASSFDRRRDTQYF	TGTGCCAGCAGTTTTGACAGGCGGCGGGATACGCAGTATTTT
TRBV20-1	NA	NA	TRBJ2-2	CSARTSRVTGELFF	TGCAGTGCTAGGACCTCCAGGGTCACCGGGGAGCTGTTTTTT
TRBV11-3	NA	NA	TRBJ2-2	CASSGPTHANTGELFF	TGTGCCAGCAGCGGACCGACTCACGCGAACACCGGGGAGCTGTTTTTT
TRBV4-3	TRBD1	NA	TRBJ2-1	CASSPQTGGLVQFF	TGCGCCAGCAGCCCTCAAACAGGGGGCTTGGTCCAGTTCTTC
TRBV12-3/TRBV12-4	NA	few	TRBJ2-7	CASSRLSWWAYEQYF	TGTGCCAGCAGTCGTCTCTCCTGGTGGGCCTACGAGCAGTACTTC
TRBV20-1	TRBD2	many	TRBJ2-1	CSARVGLAVYNEQFF	TGCAGTGCTAGAGTAGGACTAGCGGTTTACAATGAGCAGTTCTTC
TRBV7-2	TRBD1	NA	TRBJ2-7	CASSSTGTALYEQYF	TGTGCCAGCAGCTCAACCGGGACAGCCCTCTACGAGCAGTACTTC
TRBV4-2	TRBD2	NA	TRBJ2-3	CASSQGLAGGISTDTQYF	TGTGCCAGCAGCCAAGGACTAGCGGGGGGCATAAGCACAGATACGCAGTATTTT
TRBV20-1	TRBD1	NA	TRBJ2-7	CSANRGYEQYF	TGCAGTGCTAACAGGGGGTATGAGCAGTACTTC
TRBV7-9	NA	few	TRBJ2-3	CASRLPRLKGVNDTQYF	TGTGCCAGCAGATTACCCCGTCTCAAGGGGGTGAACGATACGCAGTATTTT
TRBV12-3/TRBV12-4	TRBD2	NA	TRBJ2-3	CASSRLALNTDTQYF	TGTGCCAGCAGCCGACTAGCCTTAAACACAGATACGCAGTATTTT
TRBV19	TRBD2	once	TRBJ2-1	CASSPYSGGSLYNEQFF	TGTGCCAGTAGTCCTTACTCGGGGGGAAGCCTATACAATGAGCAGTTCTTC
TRBV9	TRBD1	NA	TRBJ2-7	CASSAKAGQGGEQYF	TGTGCCAGCAGCGCCAAAGCGGGACAGGGTGGCGAGCAGTACTTC
TRBV6-5	NA	few	TRBJ2-3	CASSYSAGTQYF	TGTGCCAGCAGTTACTCAGCTGGTACGCAGTATTTT
TRBV12-3/TRBV12-4	NA	NA	TRBJ2-2	CASSLARDSPSPGELFF	TGTGCCAGCAGTTTAGCCCGGGACTCGCCCTCCCCCGGGGAGCTGTTTTTT
TRBV28	NA	NA	TRBJ1-1	CASSSRTDHTEAFF	TGTGCCAGCAGTTCGCGAACGGACCACACTGAAGCTTTCTTT
TRBV29-1	TRBD1	few	TRBJ1-1	CSVGQVNTEAFF	TGCAGCGTCGGACAGGTAAACACTGAAGCTTTCTTT
TRBV28	TRBD1	NA	TRBJ1-2	CASSLGTGGSTLPF	TGTGCCAGCAGTTTAGGGACAGGGGGTTCCACCTTACCCTTC
TRBV20-1	NA	many	TRBJ2-3	CSAREGGTDTQYF	TGCAGTGCTAGAGAAGGAGGCACAGATACGCAGTATTTT
TRBV14	TRBD1	few	TRBJ2-1	CASSADRGRISYNEQFF	TGTGCCAGCAGCGCCGACAGGGGTAGAATCTCCTACAATGAGCAGTTCTTC
TRBV18	NA	NA	TRBJ2-3	CASSPLATDTQYF	TGTGCCAGCTCACCATTGGCAACAGATACGCAGTATTTT
TRBV7-2	NA	NA	TRBJ2-3	CASSLGLGESDTQYF	TGTGCCAGCAGCTTAGGTCTCGGGGAATCGGATACGCAGTATTTT
TRBV6-1	TRBD2	NA	TRBJ2-3	CASWGGSTDTQYF	TGTGCCAGCTGGGGGGGGAGCACAGATACGCAGTATTTT
TRBV12-3/TRBV12-4	NA	once	TRBJ1-5	CASSSPYTGQPQHF	TGTGCCAGCAGTTCCCCATACACAGGTCAGCCCCAGCATTTT
TRBV7-3	TRBD2	few	TRBJ2-5	CASSHSGAGETQYF	TGTGCCAGCAGCCATAGCGGGGCAGGAGAGACCCAGTACTTC
TRBV5-1	TRBD1	NA	TRBJ1-4	CASSNGQGGELFF	TGCGCCAGCAGCAACGGACAGGGTGGGGAACTGTTTTTT
TRBV28	TRBD1	NA	TRBJ2-7	CASSPILSGDRGHYEQYF	TGTGCCAGCAGTCCCATCCTATCCGGGGACAGGGGGCACTACGAGCAGTACTTC
TRBV9	NA	few	TRBJ1-3	CASSGQVSGNTIYF	TGTGCCAGCAGCGGACAGGTTTCAGGAAACACCATATATTTT
TRBV4-2	TRBD1	few	TRBJ2-3	CASSRNPTGVDEHF	TGTGCCAGCAGCCGGAACCCAACAGGGGTTGATGAACATTTT
TRBV28	NA	many	TRBJ2-1	CASTMGPPASRQFF	TGTGCCAGCACCATGGGGCCCCCGGCCAGTCGGCAGTTCTTC
TRBV12-3/TRBV12-4	NA	NA	TRBJ1-5	CASSMNVGPQHF	TGTGCCAGCAGCATGAACGTTGGGCCCCAGCATTTT
TRBV5-1	NA	NA	TRBJ1-1	CASSNRETGAFF	TGCGCCAGCTCGAACAGAGAGACGGGGGCTTTCTTT
TRBV20-1	NA	few	TRBJ2-5	CSATGRALTLYQETQYF	TGCAGTGCTACGGGCAGGGCCCTAACACTGTACCAAGAGACCCAGTACTTC
TRBV6-1	NA	NA	TRBJ1-5	CASSPGTGTNQPQHF	TGTGCCAGCAGTCCCGGGACGGGGACTAATCAGCCCCAGCATTTT
TRBV10-3	NA	NA	TRBJ1-6	CAIAEREQPYDSPLHF	TGTGCCATCGCGGAGAGGGAGCAGCCCTATGATTCACCCCTCCACTTT
TRBV29-1	NA	NA	TRBJ2-7	CSVGQGRVEQYF	TGCAGCGTTGGCCAGGGGAGGGTTGAGCAGTACTTC
TRBV5-1	NA	NA	TRBJ2-1	CASTIGLRNNEQFF	TGCGCCAGCACAATTGGACTGAGGAACAATGAGCAGTTCTTC
TRBV9	TRBD1	NA	TRBJ2-7	CASGGQLNSYEQYF	TGTGCCAGCGGGGGACAGTTAAACTCCTACGAGCAGTACTTC
TRBV7-6	NA	NA	TRBJ1-2	CASSLERSGGYTF	TGTGCCAGCAGCTTAGAGCGGTCCGGGGGCTACACCTTC
TRBV9	NA	many	TRBJ2-3	CASSPRFRLAADTDTQYF	TGTGCCAGCAGCCCTCGTTTTCGTTTAGCGGCAGACACAGATACGCAGTATTTT